These 8 T cell receptor beta chains were all obtained from the same sample, sequenced in a study of blood T cell repertoires in COVID-19. Sequenced by immunoSEQ multiplex PCR; TCRdb stores in-frame clones only, minus some. Here the sample spans fewer than 450,000 clones, more than 75% being singletons. Source material: PBMCs or T cells enriched from blood (not recorded which). All receptors derive from a woman aged 18-29 years who had recovered from COVID-19.

V gene TRBV3-1 (or the pseudogene TRBV3-2) combines with J gene TRBJ1-5, with D uncertain. The CDR3 is made up of 15 amino acids. Germline V gene lookup returns CDR1 LGHDT and CDR2 YNNKEL (reference sequence). Trimming shortened V by 1 base and J by 8 bases, and 15 bases separated the two germline ends. CDR3 in DNA: TGTGCCAGCAGCCAAGTCTTTTCAGTCTCTGAGCCCCAGCATTTT. This gives the protein CASSQVFSVSEPQHF.

The genes are TRBV14 and TRBJ1-2; tentatively, D is TRBD1 (6 bases). In germline, CDR1 is SGHDN, CDR2 FVKESK. The CDR3 is 16 residues long. V dropped 4 bases and J dropped 1 base, with 16 bases sitting between them. CDR3 bases: TGTGCCAGCAGCCGCCGAGCCCCAGGGGTTAACTATGGCTACACCTTC. This sequence encodes CASSRRAPGVNYGYTF.

The rearrangement uses TRBV11-2 and TRBJ2-3; TRBD2 is a possible D gene (6 bases). CDR1 SGHAT and CDR2 FQNNGV come from the germline V gene. The length of the CDR3 is 17 residues. The ends were cut back, 5 bases at V and 4 bases at J, with 22 bases in the middle. CDR3 residues: CASSPPPGRDRSDTQYF. The CDR3 region has the DNA TGTGCCAGCAGCCCCCCCCCAGGGCGGGACCGCTCAGATACGCAGTATTTT.

This chain joins TRBV7-9 and TRBJ2-7, with 8 nucleotides matching TRBD1. CDR1 is SEHNR, CDR2 FQNEAQ, per germline (reference sequence). The CDR3 totals 13 residues. V lost 5 bases to trimming and J lost 7 bases; unmatched junction nucleotides: 7. CDR3 sequence reads: CASSRGQEMEQYF. For the CDR3, the DNA is TGTGCCAGCAGCCGGGGACAGGAAATGGAGCAGTACTTC.

The chain couples TRBV5-1 to TRBJ2-7, with 7 bases matching TRBD1. Per the germline V gene, CDR1 is SGHRS and CDR2 is YFSETQ. V shed 2 bases and J 0 bases; nucleotides not matched to a gene: 5. There are 15 residues in the CDR3. The CDR3 nucleotides read TGCGCCAGCAGCTTCACAGGGGAAAGCTCCTACGAGCAGTACTTC. Protein sequence: CASSFTGESSYEQYF.

This chain's CDR3 is CASSEYSGFGILAKNIQYF. Written as DNA, the CDR3 is TGTGCCAGCAGTGAATATTCAGGATTCGGAATCCTAGCCAAAAACATTCAGTACTTC. The chain joins TRBV2 to TRBJ2-4; no clear D gene. V was shortened by 2 bases and J by 0 bases, with 20 bases between the two germline ends. Germline loops: CDR1 SNHLY, CDR2 FYNNEI. This CDR3 has 19 amino acids.

The chain combines TRBV10-3 with TRBJ1-6; D possibly corresponds to TRBD1 (5 bases). Germline values: CDR1 ENHRY, CDR2 SYGVKD. V lost 3 bases and J lost 7, with 10 bases in between. CDR3 length equals 14 residues. CDR3: CAISERTINSPLHF. The CDR3 DNA is TGTGCCATCAGTGAAAGGACAATCAATTCACCCCTCCACTTT.

The J gene is TRBJ1-1, the V gene TRBV7-3; D perhaps matches TRBD1 (6 bases). The V gene lost 5 bases and the J gene lost 1 base, with 8 bases spanning the gap. CDR3 size: 13 residues. Germline V lookup: CDR1 SGHTA, CDR2 FQGTGA. The CDR3 bases are TGTGCCAGCAGCCAGACAGGGAACACTGAAGCTTTCTTT. This codes for CASSQTGNTEAFF.